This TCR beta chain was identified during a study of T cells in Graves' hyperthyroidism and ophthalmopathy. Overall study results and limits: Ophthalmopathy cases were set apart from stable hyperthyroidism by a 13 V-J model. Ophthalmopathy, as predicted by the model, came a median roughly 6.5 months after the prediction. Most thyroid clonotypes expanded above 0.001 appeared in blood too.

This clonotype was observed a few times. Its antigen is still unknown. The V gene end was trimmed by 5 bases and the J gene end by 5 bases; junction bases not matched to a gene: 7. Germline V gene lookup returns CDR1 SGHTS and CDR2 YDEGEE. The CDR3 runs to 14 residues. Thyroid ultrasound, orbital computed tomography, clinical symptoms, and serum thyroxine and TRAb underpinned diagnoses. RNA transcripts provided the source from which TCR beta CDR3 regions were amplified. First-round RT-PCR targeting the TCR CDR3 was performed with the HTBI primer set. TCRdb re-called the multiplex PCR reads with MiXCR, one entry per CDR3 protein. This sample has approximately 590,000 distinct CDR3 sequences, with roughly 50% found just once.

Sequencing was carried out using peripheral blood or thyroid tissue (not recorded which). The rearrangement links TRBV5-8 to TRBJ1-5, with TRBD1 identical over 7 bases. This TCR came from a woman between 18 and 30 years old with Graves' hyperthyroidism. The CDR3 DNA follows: TGTGCCAGCAGGGGACCGGGACAGTATCAGCCCCAGCATTTT. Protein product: CASRGPGQYQPQHF.